This T cell receptor beta chain was sequenced in a study of CD8 T cells in Susac syndrome. Trimming took 7 bases from V and 4 from J; bases not matched to a gene: 3. The CDR3 spans 12 residues. With random hexamers, about 0.45 to 1 ug RNA was reverse transcribed. TCRdb independently ran MiXCR on the immunoSEQ multiplex PCR reads; one entry per CDR3 protein. The sample gives 200,000 or so distinct CDR3 sequences, nearly 97% of which show up once; approximately 0.098% is in the top ten. Sequencing of TCR beta was performed on blood CD8+ T cells and on blood CD4+ T cells. J is TRBJ1-2 and V is TRBV12-3 or TRBV12-4, with 7 nucleotides matching TRBD1. Sequenced material: CD4+ T cells from PBMCs. This receptor was obtained from a human donor with Susac syndrome. CDR3 loop: CASKGDSYGYTF. CDR3 in DNA: TGTGCCAGCAAAGGGGACAGCTATGGCTACACCTTC.